A selection of T cell receptor beta chains follows, all from one sample in a study of blood T cells in healthy people across ages. TCRdb ran MiXCR on the 5' RACE reads and lists one entry per CDR3 protein. This table has about 640,000 distinct CDR3 sequences, under 70% appearing once. Specimen: blood. Receptor source: a man in his sixties in good health. Both conserved end residues are trimmed from each CDR3.

j_call v_call cdr3_aa
TRBJ2-3 TRBV11-3 ASSWGRSTDTQY
TRBJ1-5 TRBV25-1 ASSWGNQPQH
TRBJ2-6 TRBV4-1 ASSPAGSGNVLT
TRBJ1-2 TRBV5-6 ASSLDRGRGGYT
TRBJ2-5 TRBV20-1 STLAGGGGNEQY
TRBJ2-1 TRBV10-3 AISEFEGSSYNEQF
TRBJ2-2 TRBV29-1 SVELWDRGNTGELF
TRBJ2-1 TRBV2 ASSERLAGLNEQF
TRBJ2-6 TRBV6-6 ASSYHRDSGANVLT
TRBJ2-7 TRBV29-1 SVDGRDSGLAQY
TRBJ2-3 TRBV14 ASSQDRASTDTQY
TRBJ2-3 TRBV5-1 ASSLAPGLDRPDTQY
TRBJ2-1 TRBV11-2 ASSLSRADNEQF
TRBJ1-2 TRBV25-1 ASSPHGQGNYGYT
TRBJ2-1 TRBV11-2 ASSFSGVNEQF
TRBJ1-1 TRBV5-1 ASSFQQGAAF
TRBJ1-4 TRBV12-3/TRBV12-4 ASSLGPGTGDEKLF
TRBJ1-1 TRBV18 ASSPCRDTEAF
TRBJ2-1 TRBV5-6 ASITLDSYNGQF
TRBJ1-4 TRBV2 ASRPSGASATKEKLF
TRBJ2-2 TRBV10-3 AIRGGFDTGELF
TRBJ2-5 TRBV10-3 AISESQRGAEETQY
TRBJ2-3 TRBV3-1 ASSHGQGPYDTQY
TRBJ1-4 TRBV29-1 SVLTDHNEKLF
TRBJ2-5 TRBV20-1 SASRRQGQETQY
TRBJ2-5 TRBV6-5 ASTPGQGTQY
TRBJ1-4 TRBV29-1 SVFVVKGEKLF
TRBJ1-2 TRBV20-1 SAGGQEINYGYT
TRBJ2-7 TRBV20-1 SATNRGGAFPYEQY
. TRBV20-1 SASYGGANEQY
TRBJ2-5 TRBV7-9 ASSLVVLGETQY
TRBJ2-1 TRBV27 ASSLWGRNEQF
TRBJ1-5 TRBV6-5 ASSFPEEGRKGRSQPQH
TRBJ2-5 TRBV12-3/TRBV12-4 ASSLQLEETQY
TRBJ2-7 TRBV4-3 ASSQDQRDGAYEQY
TRBJ1-2 TRBV4-1 ASSQGIEYGYT
TRBJ2-4 TRBV6-5 ASSPPDSTKNIQY
TRBJ2-4 TRBV29-1 SVAQGVSGGEQY
TRBJ2-5 TRBV6-2/TRBV6-3 ASSGEGASQETQY
TRBJ2-5 TRBV5-1 ASSRRGLGASETQY
TRBJ1-4 TRBV15 ATSRRPGSPDEKLF
TRBJ1-2 TRBV2 ASGQGTNYGYT
TRBJ1-2 TRBV29-1 SVEEGPTNYGYT
TRBJ2-1 TRBV11-2 ASSPAGFRQF
TRBJ2-5 TRBV10-3 AISDLGGGDRETQY